This T cell receptor (beta chain) stems from a study of blood T cell repertoires in COVID-19. Trimming removed 2 bases from V and 6 bases from J; junction bases left unmatched: 4. The CDR3 has 14 residues. Germline CDR1 and CDR2: KGHSH and LQKENI. Method: immunoSEQ multiplex PCR; TCRdb's copy keeps in-frame clones and lacks some. The repertoire holds about 220,000 clones, with about four fifths as singletons. The sequenced sample consisted of PBMCs or T cells enriched from blood (not recorded which). The TCR originated in a woman aged 45-65 years who had been exposed to COVID-19. V usage is TRBV18 and J usage is TRBJ2-1; 7 bases match TRBD2. The CDR3 coding sequence is TGTGCCAGCTCACCAAGCGGGGTATCCAATGAGCAGTTCTTC. Translation gives CASSPSGVSNEQFF.